A selection of T cell receptor beta chains follows, all from one sample in a study of T cells expressing NK-cell markers. TCRdb reprocessed the 5' RACE reads and reports one entry per CDR3 protein, with no DNA. This sample's table has about 300,000 distinct CDR3 sequences. The source material was blood T cells: a sorted CD56 or NKG2C T cell subset, CD4+ or CD8+ T cells, or bulk PBMC T cells (not recorded which). The receptors come from a woman between 18 and 75 years old in good health. Each CDR3 is given with its conserved first and last residue.

j_call	v_call	cdr3_aa
TRBJ2-7	TRBV20-1	CSARDNGSGRSEQYF
TRBJ2-5	TRBV3-1	CASSQGTSRETQYF
TRBJ2-4	TRBV20-1	CSARTGSKNIQYF
TRBJ2-2	TRBV11-2	CASSWTRNTGELFF
TRBJ2-3	TRBV6-5	CASSYGTSGADTQYF
TRBJ1-1	TRBV7-2	CASSIQGNTEAFF
TRBJ2-7	TRBV11-2	CASSLDAGSSYEQYF
TRBJ1-4	TRBV12-3/TRBV12-4	CASSPPSGLANEKLFF
TRBJ2-2	TRBV30	CAWSGGRDGELFF
TRBJ2-7	TRBV6-5	CATSQGGEQYF
TRBJ2-7	TRBV5-4	CASSTRTSGRMYEQYF
TRBJ2-7	TRBV5-8	CASRRAWTSATSYEQYF
TRBJ1-1	TRBV5-1	CASSLDGHLNTEAFF
TRBJ2-6	TRBV12-3/TRBV12-4	CASSLKGSGANVLTF
TRBJ2-3	TRBV7-9	CASSPTLAVNTDTQYF
TRBJ1-1	TRBV6-2/TRBV6-3	CASKRTGEAFF
TRBJ2-7	TRBV6-2/TRBV6-3	CASSYLGQGAYEQYF
TRBJ2-1	TRBV11-2	CASSRSGTPRSGSSYNEQFF
TRBJ2-1	TRBV7-2	CASSLAIAGGPLSEQFF
TRBJ2-3	TRBV20-1	CSARGDSGRADTQYF
TRBJ2-3	TRBV4-3	CASSQTPVTALSTDTQYF
TRBJ2-1	TRBV11-2	CASSPGTSAYYNEQFF
TRBJ2-5	TRBV14	CASSQYVGTQYF